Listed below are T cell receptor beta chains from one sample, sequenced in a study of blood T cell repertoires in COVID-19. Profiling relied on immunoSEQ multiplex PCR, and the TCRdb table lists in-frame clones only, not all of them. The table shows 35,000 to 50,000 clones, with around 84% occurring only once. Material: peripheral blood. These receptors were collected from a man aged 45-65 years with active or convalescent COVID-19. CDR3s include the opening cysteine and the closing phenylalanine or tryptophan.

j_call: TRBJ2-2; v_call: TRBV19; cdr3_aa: CASSIDRGYTGELFF
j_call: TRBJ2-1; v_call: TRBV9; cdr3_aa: CASSARGGEYNEQFF
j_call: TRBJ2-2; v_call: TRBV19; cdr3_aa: CASNHRVDTGELFF
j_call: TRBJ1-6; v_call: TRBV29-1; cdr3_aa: CSVAAGDNSPLHF
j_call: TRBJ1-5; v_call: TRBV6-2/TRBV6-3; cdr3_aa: CASSRQGSRNQPQHF
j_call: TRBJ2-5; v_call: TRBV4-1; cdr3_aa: CASSQDEGVSETQYF
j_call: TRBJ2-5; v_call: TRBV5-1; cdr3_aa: CASSLTQWAGTQYF
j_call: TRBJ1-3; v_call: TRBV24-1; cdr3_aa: CATSDFPGSTGNTIYF
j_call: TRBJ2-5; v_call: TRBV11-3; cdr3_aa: CASSLRTGLGGETQYF
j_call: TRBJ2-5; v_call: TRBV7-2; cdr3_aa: CASSFWRETQYF
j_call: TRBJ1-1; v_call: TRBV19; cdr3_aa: CASSKSIVGVNTEAFF
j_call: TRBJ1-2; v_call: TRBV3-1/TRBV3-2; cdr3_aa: CASSQELRAGGSGYTF
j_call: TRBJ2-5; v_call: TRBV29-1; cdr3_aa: CSSEGRGRETQYF
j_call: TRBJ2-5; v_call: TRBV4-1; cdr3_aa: CASSPAAGTGRKETQYF
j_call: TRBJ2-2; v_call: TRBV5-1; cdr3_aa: CASSPLEGAAGELFF
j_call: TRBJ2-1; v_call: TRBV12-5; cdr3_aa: CASGSPGLAGGHEQFF
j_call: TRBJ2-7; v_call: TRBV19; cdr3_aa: CASSIGARDEQYF
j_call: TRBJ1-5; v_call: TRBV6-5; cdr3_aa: CASSYREGQPQHF
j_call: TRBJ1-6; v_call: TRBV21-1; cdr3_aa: CASTIGAGILNSPLHF
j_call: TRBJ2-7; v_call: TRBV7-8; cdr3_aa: CASSLVGVGYEQYF
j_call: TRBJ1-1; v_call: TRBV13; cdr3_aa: CASSLVVGREAFF
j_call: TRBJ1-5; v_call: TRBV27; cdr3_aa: CASSLSGRSNQPQHF
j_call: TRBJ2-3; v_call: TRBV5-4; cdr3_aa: CASSLGPGTGEHTDTQYF
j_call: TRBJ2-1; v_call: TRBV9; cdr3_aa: CASSVESLGLNEQFF
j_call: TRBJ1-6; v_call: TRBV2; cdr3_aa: CASSGARDSNSPLHF
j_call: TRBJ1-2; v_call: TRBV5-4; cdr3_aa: CASSRTGNYGYTF
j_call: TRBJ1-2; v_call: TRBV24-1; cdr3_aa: CARSRGNYGYTF
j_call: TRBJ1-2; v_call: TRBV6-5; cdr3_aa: CASKSRTVYGYTF
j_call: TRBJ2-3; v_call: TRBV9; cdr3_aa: CASSVSGSTDTQYF
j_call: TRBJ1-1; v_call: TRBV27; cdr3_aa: CASKKQGFMNTEAFF
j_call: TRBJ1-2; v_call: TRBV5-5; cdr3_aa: CASGPSTGYGYTF
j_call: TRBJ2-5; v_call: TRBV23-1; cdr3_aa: CASRDRGVGQETQYF
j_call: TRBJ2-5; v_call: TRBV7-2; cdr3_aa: CASSRSRQGSETQYF
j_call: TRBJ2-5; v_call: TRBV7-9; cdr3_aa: CASSEGQETQYF
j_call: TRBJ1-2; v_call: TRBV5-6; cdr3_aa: CASSFTGGSTF
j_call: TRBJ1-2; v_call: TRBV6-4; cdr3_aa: CASSVSGQDYGYTF
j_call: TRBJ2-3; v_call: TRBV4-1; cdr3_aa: CASSLNSGGDTQYF
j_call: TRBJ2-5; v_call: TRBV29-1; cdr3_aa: CSVGGRDETQYF
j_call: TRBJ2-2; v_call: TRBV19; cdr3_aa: CASRGQGNTGELFF
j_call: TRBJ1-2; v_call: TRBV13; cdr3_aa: CASSLWTEPTYGYTF
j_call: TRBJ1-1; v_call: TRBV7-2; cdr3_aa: CASSDTRPNTEAFF
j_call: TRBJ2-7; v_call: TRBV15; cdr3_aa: CATSRQGPYEQYF
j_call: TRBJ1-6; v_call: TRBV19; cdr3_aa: CASSQGTGAYNSPLHF
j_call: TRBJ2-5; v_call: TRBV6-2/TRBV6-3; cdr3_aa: CASSYGASGGAETQYF
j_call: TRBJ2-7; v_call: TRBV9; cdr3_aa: CASSVETDYEQYF
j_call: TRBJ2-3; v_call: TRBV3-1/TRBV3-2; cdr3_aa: CASSQVPAGVGDTQYF
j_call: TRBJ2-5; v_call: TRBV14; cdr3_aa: CASSPRQGQETQYF
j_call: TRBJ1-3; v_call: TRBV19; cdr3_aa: CASSIPNGNTIYF
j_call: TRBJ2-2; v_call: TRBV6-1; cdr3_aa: CASSEDSFFELFF
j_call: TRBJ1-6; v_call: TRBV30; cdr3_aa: CARSGTGYNSPLHF
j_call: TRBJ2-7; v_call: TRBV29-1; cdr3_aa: CSVEGRSGGAYEQYF
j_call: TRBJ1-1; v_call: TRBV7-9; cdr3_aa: CASSYGQYEAFF
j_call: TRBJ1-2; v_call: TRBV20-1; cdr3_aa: CSASRGGRGIEYYGYTF
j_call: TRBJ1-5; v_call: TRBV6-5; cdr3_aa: CASSSRDRGVQPQHF